This TCR beta chain comes out of a study of preoperative IRX-2 immunotherapy in early breast cancer. Treatment reported: preoperative locoregional IRX-2 cytokine immunotherapy. Samples came from a phase Ib trial of preoperative locoregional IRX-2 cytokine immunotherapy. TCRdb keeps only in-frame clones here, not all; method: immunoSEQ multiplex PCR. The sample shows about 33,000 clones, roughly 90% of them seen only once. The CDR3 totals 11 residues. V gave up 9 bases and J gave up 5 bases, with 10 bases separating them. The sequences come from tumor tissue, collected after IRX-2 immunotherapy. The V and J genes are TRBV6-7 and TRBJ1-1; tentatively, D is TRBD1 (5 bases). TRBV6-7 is classed as an ORF, of uncertain function. The origin of this receptor is a human donor with breast cancer. The CDR3 DNA sequence: TGTGCCAGTGATTGGGGGACTGAAGCTTTCTTT. The encoded protein is CASDWGTEAFF.